Listed here are 18 T cell receptor beta chains from one sample, sequenced in a study of cytomegalovirus exposure and HLA in healthy donors. Repertoires were generated with immunoSEQ multiplex PCR, while TCRdb's copy carries only in-frame clones and drops some. The sample shows 130,000 or so clones, 90% of them seen only once. The sample consisted of PBMCs. The origin of the receptors is a woman in her 30s in good health and CMV-seropositive.

The CDR3 sequence: CASTDSSYGYTF. In DNA, the CDR3 is TGTGCCAGCACCGATAGTTCCTATGGCTACACCTTC. V and J are TRBV2 and TRBJ1-2; no firm D call. Trimming pared 7 bases from V and 4 bases from J, leaving 10 bases between. The germline V gene encodes CDR1 SNHLY and CDR2 FYNNEI. This CDR3 has 12 residues. The variable domain in full, completed from reference TRBV2 and TRBJ1-2, reads EPEVTQTPSHQVTQMGQEVILRCVPISNHLYFYWYRQILGQKVEFLVSFYNNEISEKSEIFDDQFSVERPDGSNFTLKIRSTKLEDSAMYFCASTDSSYGYTFGSGTRLTVV.

This chain uses TRBV2 with TRBJ1-2; 8 bases are shared with TRBD1. The CDR3 length is 14 residues. V was clipped by 7 bases and J by 1 base; unmatched bases: 5. CDR1 SNHLY and CDR2 FYNNEI come from the germline V gene. This CDR3 reads CASMGQARNYGYTF. The CDR3, as DNA: TGTGCCAGCATGGGACAGGCGCGTAACTATGGCTACACCTTC.

The V and J genes are TRBV7-2 and TRBJ2-3; 7 bases are shared with TRBD2. This CDR3 has 14 residues. The germline V gene has CDR1 SGHTA and CDR2 FQGNSA. With V trimmed by 8 bases and J by 1 base, 6 bases remained unmatched. This CDR3 is CASRMGGGTDTQYF. CDR3 nucleotide sequence: TGTGCCAGCCGTATGGGGGGGGGCACAGATACGCAGTATTTT.

The V call is TRBV5-1, the J call TRBJ2-3; 12 bases align to TRBD2. Losses at the gene ends were 4 bases for V and 2 bases for J; bases not matched to a gene: 14. The CDR3 length is 19 residues. CDR1 SGHRS and CDR2 YFSETQ come from the germline V gene. CDR3 in DNA: TGCGCCAGCAGCGAGACCTATCGGACTAGCGGGACCCTCACAGATACGCAGTATTTT. Translated: CASSETYRTSGTLTDTQYF.

The rearrangement joins TRBV5-1 to TRBJ2-2; D is ambiguous. The germline V gene has CDR1 SGHRS and CDR2 YFSETQ. V dropped 6 bases and J dropped 0 bases, with 6 bases sitting between them. The CDR3 spans 13 residues. Here the CDR3 reads CASTESNTGELFF. CDR3 sequence (DNA): TGCGCCAGCACTGAGTCGAACACCGGGGAGCTGTTTTTT.

J is TRBJ2-1 and V is TRBV5-1; the match to TRBD2 covers 13 bases. Losses at the gene ends were 2 bases for V and 3 bases for J; bases not matched to a gene: 2. The CDR3 consists of 16 residues. Germline V lookup: CDR1 SGHRS, CDR2 YFSETQ. CDR3 amino acids: CASSLLAGGVYNEQFF. CDR3 DNA sequence: TGCGCCAGCAGCTTACTAGCGGGAGGGGTCTACAATGAGCAGTTCTTC.

V usage is TRBV7-2 and J usage is TRBJ2-1; 8 positions agree with TRBD2. Germline V gene sequence: CDR1 SGHTA, CDR2 FQGNSA. Trimming took 1 base from V and 4 from J; bases not matched to a gene: 9. This CDR3 region has 17 residues. CDR3 amino acids: CASSLVGWTSFYNEQFF. Written as DNA, the CDR3 is TGTGCCAGCAGCTTAGTGGGCTGGACTAGCTTTTACAATGAGCAGTTCTTC.

This chain connects TRBV6-5 to TRBJ2-3, with 9 bases aligning to TRBD2. The J segment lost 4 bases and the V segment lost 6 bases, leaving 5 bases of the junction unmatched. This CDR3 has 14 amino acids. Germline V lookup: CDR1 MNHEY, CDR2 SVGAGI. CDR3 region: CASRGGGVADTQYF. DNA of the CDR3: TGTGCCAGCAGGGGCGGGGGGGTAGCAGATACGCAGTATTTT.

The V gene is TRBV4-1, the J gene TRBJ2-7; D is uncertain. The CDR3 is made up of 13 amino acids. V dropped 2 bases and J dropped 3 bases, with 8 bases sitting between them. Germline lookup yields CDR1 MGHRA and CDR2 YSYEKL. CDR3: CASSQNQDYEQYF. CDR3 in DNA: TGCGCCAGCAGCCAAAACCAGGACTACGAGCAGTACTTC.

In this sample, this clone turned up once. The genes are TRBV2 and TRBJ2-3; 15 bases align to TRBD2. The CDR3 totals 18 residues. V gave up 3 bases and J gave up 3 bases; unmatched junction bases: 7. From germline, CDR1 is SNHLY and CDR2 FYNNEI. CDR3 in amino acids: CASSDPGLAGGGTDTQYF. CDR3 bases: TGTGCCAGCAGTGATCCCGGACTAGCGGGGGGGGGAACAGATACGCAGTATTTT.

The chain employs TRBV5-6 and TRBJ2-7; a weak D match, TRBD2 (5 bases). Germline lookup yields CDR1 SGHDT and CDR2 YYEEEE. V lost 0 bases and J lost 4, with 20 bases in between. This CDR3 region has 17 residues. For the CDR3, the DNA is TGTGCCAGCAGCTTGGGGCCAGCCTCACACGGGATATACGAGCAGTACTTC. Protein: CASSLGPASHGIYEQYF. Based on the CDR3 plus reference TRBV5-6 and TRBJ2-7, the full variable domain is DAGVTQSPTHLIKTRGQQVTLRCSPKSGHDTVSWYQQALGQGPQFIFQYYEEEERQRGNFPDRFSGHQFPNYSSELNVNALLLGDSALYLCASSLGPASHGIYEQYFGPGTRLTVT.

The chain couples TRBV6-5 to TRBJ2-3, with D possibly TRBD2 on 5 matching bases. Germline loops: CDR1 MNHEY, CDR2 SVGAGI. The CDR3 totals 15 residues. V lost 0 bases and J lost 2, with 9 bases in between. The CDR3 DNA follows: TGTGCCAGCAGTTACTCGTCCCTAGCCACAGATACGCAGTATTTT. It is translated as CASSYSSLATDTQYF.

V gene TRBV5-3 combines with J gene TRBJ1-1; TRBD1 is a possible D gene (5 bases). TRBV5-3 is designated an ORF whose function remains uncertain. CDR3 length equals 17 residues. The ends were cut back, 2 bases at V and 4 bases at J, with 21 bases in the middle. As DNA, the CDR3 is TGTGCCAGAAGCTTTACACCAACTAAAACAGGCTGCACTGAAGCTTTCTTT. Protein sequence: CARSFTPTKTGCTEAFF.

This chain joins TRBV5-1 and TRBJ2-3; maybe TRBD2 (5 bases). Trimming removed 4 bases from V and 2 bases from J, with 17 bases in between. The CDR3 extends over 16 amino acids. CDR1 is SGHRS, CDR2 YFSETQ, per germline. The CDR3 region has the DNA TGCGCCAGCAGCCGAGGGAGTACCCTTGACACAGATACGCAGTATTTT. Amino acid sequence: CASSRGSTLDTDTQYF.

The rearrangement links TRBV11-2 to TRBJ2-5; 11 bases match TRBD2. From germline, CDR1 is SGHAT and CDR2 FQNNGV. The CDR3 runs to 16 residues. Trimming took 2 bases from V and 4 from J; bases not matched to a gene: 6. For the CDR3, the DNA is TGTGCCAGCAGCTTAACCTTAGCGGGGGGGCGAGAGACCCAGTACTTC. Its translation is CASSLTLAGGRETQYF. Filled out from reference TRBV11-2 and TRBJ2-5, the complete variable domain reads EAGVAQSPRYKIIEKRQSVAFWCNPISGHATLYWYQQILGQGPKLLIQFQNNGVVDDSQLPKDRFSAERLKGVDSTLKIQPAKLEDSAVYLCASSLTLAGGRETQYFGPGTRLLVL.

The J gene is TRBJ2-3, the V gene TRBV5-6; maybe TRBD2 (5 bases). The V gene's germline CDR1 is SGHDT and CDR2 YYEEEE. V was shortened by 0 bases and J by 4 bases, with 12 bases between the two germline ends. This CDR3 comprises 15 residues. In DNA form, the CDR3 reads TGTGCCAGCAGCTTGGACCCCTCGAGGGCAGATACGCAGTATTTT. Protein product: CASSLDPSRADTQYF.

V and J are TRBV10-1 and TRBJ2-3, with TRBD1 identical over 9 bases. There are 14 residues in the CDR3. With V trimmed by 5 bases and J by 3 bases, 3 bases remained unmatched. CDR1 is WNHNN and CDR2 is SYGVQD in the germline V gene (reference sequence). The CDR3 loop reads CASSRDRATDTQYF. As DNA, the CDR3 is TGCGCCAGCAGTCGGGACAGGGCTACAGATACGCAGTATTTT.

V is TRBV5-6 and J is TRBJ1-2; TRBD1 agrees at 11 bases. The CDR3 has 13 amino acids. Germline CDR1 reads SGHDT; CDR2 reads YYEEEE. J was trimmed by 6 bases and V by 4 bases; bases with no gene match: 2. The CDR3 protein is CASSKDRGHGYTF. CDR3 DNA sequence: TGTGCCAGCAGCAAGGACAGGGGGCATGGCTACACCTTC.